This TCR beta chain was profiled in a study of T-cell reconstitution after alpha-beta-depleted transplantation in children. Unique molecular identifiers featured in how the TCRbeta library was prepared. MiXCR, run by TCRdb on the PCR reads, gives a single entry per CDR3 protein. Here the sample spans some 600,000 distinct CDR3 sequences, under 15% being singletons. Overall study findings and caveats: T-cell numbers and diversity, one year after transplant, stemmed largely from T cells that were newly produced. About two months after transplant, alpha-beta T cells reportedly came from several hundred expanded graft clones. The high TCRbeta diversity at day 60 in some patients came from surviving recipient T cells and thymic progenitors.

CDR3 size: 15 residues. Looked up from germline, CDR1 is KGHSH and CDR2 is LQKENI. With 6 bases clipped from V and 0 bases from J, the junction kept 8 bases outside the gene matches. This clonotype was seen more than once but under ten times. Its target is unknown. This clonotype originated in a male patient between 10 and 17 years old who had a stem cell transplant for acute myeloid leukemia, so the T cells may come from the graft donor. V is TRBV18 and J is TRBJ2-7; TRBD1 matches at 7 bases. The source was PBMCs, mostly from graft donor cells, collected 360 days after TCRalphabeta/CD19-depleted stem cell transplant. CDR3 DNA sequence: TGTGCCAGCTCGAACCGGGACAGCAGCTCCTACGAGCAGTACTTC. It codes for CASSNRDSSSYEQYF.